Presented here are 31 T cell receptor beta chains from one specimen sequenced in a study of response to subunit inactivated influenza vaccine. TCRdb ran MiXCR on the RT-PCR reads and lists one entry per CDR3 protein. The table records some 550,000 distinct CDR3 sequences, approximately 20% of them present only once. This same sample was also taken into another study, of T cells expressing NK-cell markers. That work contributes: For TCR beta, cDNA was produced by 5'RACE template switching with UMIs.

The material sequenced was CD4+ T cells sorted from PBMCs, taken approximately 12 days after vaccination. Receptors originate from a man aged 50 or older who received an inactivated influenza vaccine.

The sample holds a few counts of this clonotype. The rearrangement uses TRBV6-1 and TRBJ2-2, with 12 positions matching TRBD2. Germline V gene sequence: CDR1 MNHNS, CDR2 SASEGT. Trimming took 6 bases from V and 9 from J; bases not matched to a gene: 11. The CDR3 loop spans 16 amino acids. CDR3 sequence: CASRKLAGGLHRELFF. CDR3 DNA: TGTGCCAGCAGGAAACTAGCGGGGGGACTTCACCGGGAGCTGTTTTTT.

This clonotype was picked up a small number of times. This chain connects TRBV4-2 to TRBJ1-4, with D perhaps TRBD1 (5 bases). The CDR3 has 15 residues. Germline V CDR1 and CDR2: LGHNA, YNFKEQ. Deletions cut 4 bases from V and 4 bases from J, with 13 bases between. The CDR3 bases are TGTGCCAGCAGCCGACGCGGGACGGATAATGAAAAACTGTTTTTT. Translation: CASSRRGTDNEKLFF.

This clonotype was found a few times. The chain couples TRBV9 to TRBJ2-1; 8 bases align to TRBD2. This CDR3 is 16 amino acids long. V dropped 2 bases and J dropped 4; count of bases not matched to a gene: 8. The germline CDR1 and CDR2 sequences are SGDLS and YYNGEE. CDR3 sequence reads: CASSVIASGGYNEQFF. The CDR3 DNA sequence: TGTGCCAGCAGCGTGATAGCCAGCGGGGGTTACAATGAGCAGTTCTTC.

This clonotype was counted only a few times. This sequence joins TRBV30 and TRBJ2-3, with D uncertain. Per the germline V gene, CDR1 is GTSNPN and CDR2 is SVGIG (reference sequence). V gave up 5 bases and J gave up 6 bases, with 6 bases separating them. The CDR3 spans 10 residues. The CDR3 DNA is TGTGCCTGGGCCCGGGATACGCAGTATTTT. Translating gives CAWARDTQYF.

This chain uses TRBV3-1 with TRBJ1-1; D is ambiguous. V lost 1 base and J lost 5, with 14 bases in between. The germline V gene has CDR1 LGHDT and CDR2 YNNKEL (reference sequence). The CDR3 has 15 amino acids. The CDR3 DNA reads as TGTGCCAGCAGCCAAGTAAGGGTGATAAGGACTGAAGCTTTCTTT. It encodes CASSQVRVIRTEAFF.

V and J are TRBV6-1 and TRBJ2-3, with D unclear. V dropped 2 bases and J dropped 1 base, with 7 bases sitting between them. Germline V gives CDR1 MNHNS, CDR2 SASEGT. The CDR3 runs 14 residues. In DNA, the CDR3 is TGTGCCAGCAGTGAATATTGGGGCACAGATACGCAGTATTTT. Residues: CASSEYWGTDTQYF.

The DNA for the CDR3 is TGCAGTGCTAGAGATCAGGAGGGGACGAATGAGCAGTTCTTC. Translation: CSARDQEGTNEQFF. The chain couples TRBV20-1 to TRBJ2-1, with TRBD2 as a possible D gene (6 bases). In germline, CDR1 is DFQATT, CDR2 SNEGSKA (reference sequence). CDR3 length: 14 residues. Trimming pared 0 bases from V and 7 bases from J, leaving 13 bases between.

This chain connects TRBV29-1 to TRBJ2-7; D gene ambiguous. CDR1 is SQVTM, CDR2 ANQGSEA, per germline. The length of the CDR3 is 12 residues. V was clipped by 7 bases and J by 4 bases, with 14 bases between them. The CDR3 DNA follows: TGCAGCGGTGGGGAAACGGGTTACGAGCAGTACTTC. Amino acid sequence: CSGGETGYEQYF.

The gene calls are TRBV4-2 and TRBJ2-7, with a possible D match to TRBD1 (6 bases). Trimming removed 2 bases from V and 6 bases from J, with 11 bases in between. Germline V gene data show CDR1 as LGHNA and CDR2 as YNFKEQ. The length of the CDR3 is 13 residues. CDR3 sequence reads: CASSQSAGVEQYF. The CDR3 coding sequence is TGTGCCAGCAGCCAATCTGCAGGGGTCGAGCAGTACTTC.

This clonotype was seen a handful of times. V usage is TRBV5-1 and J usage is TRBJ2-4; 12 bases are shared with TRBD2. CDR1 and CDR2 from the germline V gene are SGHRS and YFSETQ. The junction had 17 bases not matched to a gene; V was cut back by 5 bases and J by 5 bases. The CDR3 extends over 19 amino acids. CDR3 region: CASSYGLAGHRNAENIQYF. The CDR3 DNA sequence: TGCGCCAGCAGTTACGGACTAGCGGGACACCGAAACGCGGAAAACATTCAGTACTTC.

This clonotype has just a few counts. This chain uses TRBV28 with TRBJ2-7; D uncertain. Per germline, CDR1 MDHEN and CDR2 SYDVKM. The germline V and J ends were trimmed by 2 bases and 9 bases, with 11 bases remaining between them. CDR3 size: 12 residues. Here the CDR3 reads CASSLQVKRQYF. The CDR3 region has the DNA TGTGCCAGCAGTTTACAGGTTAAGCGGCAGTACTTC.

This clonotype came up a few times. DNA for the CDR3: TGTGCCAGCAGTCCTTCCCCGGGACTGGGAGCGATTGGGTATACGCAGTATTTT. Translated: CASSPSPGLGAIGYTQYF. This rearrangement joins TRBV28 to TRBJ2-3; a possible D gene is TRBD2 (6 bases). Trimming shortened V by 5 bases and J by 7 bases, and 28 bases separated the two germline ends. CDR1 is MDHEN and CDR2 is SYDVKM in the germline V gene. This CDR3 is built from 18 residues.

This clonotype was counted a few times. The chain recombines TRBV7-2 with TRBJ1-2; D call uncertain. The V gene lost 2 bases and the J gene lost 4 bases, with 8 bases spanning the gap. Germline V gene sequence: CDR1 SGHTA, CDR2 FQGNSA. The CDR3 loop spans 13 amino acids. In nucleotides, the CDR3 is TGTGCCAGCAGCTTACAGGTTCCCTATGGCTACACCTTC. Residues: CASSLQVPYGYTF.

In nucleotides, the CDR3 is TGCGCCAGCAGCTTGTCGGGACTAGCGGCCCAAGAGACCCAGTACTTC. Translating it yields CASSLSGLAAQETQYF. This chain joins TRBV5-1 and TRBJ2-5, with 11 nucleotides matching TRBD2. The CDR3 runs to 16 residues. J was trimmed by 1 base and V by 1 base; bases with no gene match: 3. Germline CDR1 is SGHRS and CDR2 is YFSETQ.

This clonotype was detected only once. This sequence joins TRBV20-1 and TRBJ1-5; TRBD1 matches 7 bases. The end of the DNA aligns better with TRBJ2-3, so the J call may be wrong. This CDR3 has 13 amino acids. CDR1 is DFQATT, CDR2 SNEGSKA, per germline (reference sequence). As DNA, the CDR3 is TGCAGTGCGCACGGGACAGCCTATCAGCCCCAGTATTTT. Residues: CSAHGTAYQPQYF.

The rearrangement links TRBV3-1 to TRBJ1-1; D unclear. The germline CDR1 and CDR2 sequences are LGHDT and YNNKEL (reference sequence). Trimming removed 5 bases from V and 11 bases from J, with 18 bases in between. This CDR3 contains 13 residues. CDR3 amino acids: CASSSDAGGRAFF. The CDR3 DNA sequence: TGTGCCAGCAGCTCAGACGCGGGAGGAAGGGCTTTCTTT.

This clonotype was counted a few times. The genes are TRBV15 and TRBJ2-1; D is perhaps TRBD2 (5 bases). Trimming took 1 base from V and 4 from J, leaving 11 bases between them. Germline loops: CDR1 LNHNV, CDR2 YYDKDF (reference sequence). The CDR3 covers 15 residues. Here the CDR3 DNA reads TGTGCCACCAGCAGAGTCGGGAACGTGTACAATGAGCAGTTCTTC. This sequence encodes CATSRVGNVYNEQFF.

This clonotype was counted only a few times. The chain employs TRBV5-5 and TRBJ1-2; a weak D match, TRBD1 (5 bases). The CDR3 length is 16 residues. The ends were cut back, 4 bases at V and 7 bases at J, with 23 bases in the middle. Germline lookup yields CDR1 SGHKS and CDR2 YYEKEE (reference sequence). The CDR3 bases are TGTGCCAGCAGCCCGGGGGAGGGCGCGCGAGAACTTGGCTACACCTTC. This sequence encodes CASSPGEGARELGYTF.

Concerning this clonotype: A much larger clone sits a single nucleotide away, making a read error possible. This rearrangement joins TRBV2 to TRBJ2-7, with D perhaps matching TRBD2 (6 bases). CDR1 and CDR2 (germline): SNHLY, FYNNEI. CDR3 length equals 14 residues. In DNA form, the CDR3 reads TGTGCCAGCAACCCACGGAGGGGCCCCTACGAGCACTACTTC. Amino acids: CASNPRRGPYEHYF.

The chain has TRBV10-3 and TRBJ1-4, with D perhaps matching TRBD1 (5 bases). The length of the CDR3 is 15 residues. Germline V gene sequence: CDR1 ENHRY, CDR2 SYGVKD. With 3 bases removed from V and 7 bases from J, the gap between germline ends came to 15 bases. DNA for the CDR3: TGTGCCATCAGTGATCAGGCAGGGCGGTTTGAAAAACTGTTTTTT. Its protein product is CAISDQAGRFEKLFF.

This clonotype was observed a handful of times. J is TRBJ1-1 and V is TRBV12-3 or TRBV12-4; D is perhaps TRBD1 (5 bases). Trimming stripped 6 bases from V and 6 bases from J, with 11 bases between. This CDR3 contains 12 residues. CDR3 sequence (DNA): TGTGCCAGCAGCCGGGGGGTTTCTGAAGCTTTCTTT. Its protein is CASSRGVSEAFF.

The rearrangement links TRBV4-1 to TRBJ2-5; 8 positions agree with TRBD2. V lost 0 bases to trimming and J lost 5 bases; unmatched junction nucleotides: 8. In germline, CDR1 is MGHRA, CDR2 YSYEKL. The CDR3 is 16 amino acids. The CDR3 region has the DNA TGCGCCAGCAGCCAAGATCGCCGGGGGGGCTCTGAGACCCAGTACTTC. It yields the protein CASSQDRRGGSETQYF.

In its sample, this clonotype was seen a few times. The V gene is TRBV28, the J gene TRBJ2-1; tentative D call: TRBD1 (5 bases). Germline-derived CDR1 and CDR2 are MDHEN and SYDVKM. This CDR3 spans 15 amino acids. The V and J ends lost 7 bases and 7 bases respectively, with 20 bases between them. In DNA, the CDR3 is TGTGCCAGCACTAGTAAGCTGAAGGGGTGGAATGAGCAGTTCTTC. Translated: CASTSKLKGWNEQFF.

The chain combines TRBV29-1 with TRBJ2-3, with 8 nucleotides matching TRBD2. This CDR3 is 14 amino acids long. Germline CDR1 is SQVTM and CDR2 is ANQGSEA. J was trimmed by 3 bases and V by 4 bases; bases with no gene match: 6. CDR3 DNA sequence: TGCAGCGTTGTTCGGGGGGGCCTTACAGATACGCAGTATTTT. Translation: CSVVRGGLTDTQYF.

A few counts support this clonotype. This chain links TRBV5-1 with TRBJ2-1; D is possibly TRBD1 (6 bases). V was shortened by 5 bases and J by 2 bases, with 14 bases between the two germline ends. Germline CDR1 reads SGHRS; CDR2 reads YFSETQ. This CDR3 contains 15 residues. The CDR3: CASREQGTPYNEQFF. CDR3 bases: TGCGCCAGCAGAGAGCAGGGGACCCCCTACAATGAGCAGTTCTTC.

The chain is built from TRBV20-1 and TRBJ2-2; 8 bases fit TRBD2. Germline lookup yields CDR1 DFQATT and CDR2 SNEGSKA (reference sequence). The CDR3 covers 17 residues. With V trimmed by 0 bases and J by 0 bases, 6 bases remained unmatched. CDR3 in amino acids: CSARDFRGGPNTGELFF. The CDR3 DNA is TGCAGTGCTAGAGATTTTCGGGGGGGCCCGAACACCGGGGAGCTGTTTTTT.

The rearrangement uses TRBV7-2 and TRBJ2-1; D is undetermined. Germline V CDR1 and CDR2: SGHTA, FQGNSA. CDR3 length equals 15 residues. V was pared by 4 bases and J by 5 bases, with 15 bases between. The CDR3 DNA follows: TGTGCCAGCAGCTGGAGACGGCCCACTGACAATGAGCAGTTCTTC. It specifies CASSWRRPTDNEQFF.

CDR3 loop: CASSLTSGRLETQYF. DNA of the CDR3: TGCGCCAGCAGCCTGACTAGCGGGAGACTTGAGACCCAGTACTTC. This rearrangement joins TRBV5-1 to TRBJ2-5; 12 bases match TRBD2. Trimming removed 4 bases from V and 5 bases from J; junction bases left unmatched: 6. Germline values: CDR1 SGHRS, CDR2 YFSETQ. The CDR3 length is 15 residues.

The J gene is TRBJ2-1, the V gene TRBV7-2; D not resolved. Trimming shortened V by 2 bases and J by 0 bases, and 11 bases separated the two germline ends. Germline V gives CDR1 SGHTA, CDR2 FQGNSA. The CDR3 extends over 16 amino acids. The CDR3 spells CASSLYRSSSYNEQFF. The CDR3 DNA is TGTGCCAGCAGCTTATACCGCTCGAGCTCCTACAATGAGCAGTTCTTC.

This clonotype was counted at least ten times. The V gene is TRBV27, the J gene TRBJ2-5; D unclear. There are 14 residues in the CDR3. Germline-derived CDR1 and CDR2 are MNHEY and SMNVEV (reference sequence). The V end was cut by 0 bases, the J end by 6 bases, with 11 bases between. CDR3 DNA: TGTGCCAGCAGTTTATCTGCCCAGGTGAAGACCCAGTACTTC. Translated: CASSLSAQVKTQYF.

The V gene is TRBV30, the J gene TRBJ1-2, with D unresolved. V was shortened by 4 bases and J by 0 bases, with 6 bases between the two germline ends. Germline CDR1 is GTSNPN and CDR2 is SVGIG (reference sequence). The CDR3 sequence is 12 residues long. For the CDR3, the DNA is TGTGCCTGGACCTCCGCTAACTATGGCTACACCTTC. It is translated as CAWTSANYGYTF.